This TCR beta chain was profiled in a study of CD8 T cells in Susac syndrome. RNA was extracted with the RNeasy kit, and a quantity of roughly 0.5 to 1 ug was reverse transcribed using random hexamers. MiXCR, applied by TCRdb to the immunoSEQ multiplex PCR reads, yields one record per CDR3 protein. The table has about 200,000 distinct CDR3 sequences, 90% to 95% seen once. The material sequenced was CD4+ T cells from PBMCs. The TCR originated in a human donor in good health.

DNA of the CDR3: TGTGCCAGCAGCTTAGGAGAGGGGGGCTTGGACATTCAGTACTTC. Protein: CASSLGEGGLDIQYF. V is TRBV7-9 and J is TRBJ2-4; D assignment may be TRBD1 or TRBD2 (6 bases each). V dropped 1 base and J dropped 8 bases, with 15 bases sitting between them. The CDR3 is 15 residues long. Per germline, CDR1 SEHNR and CDR2 FQNEAQ (reference sequence).